A single sample gave rise to the 2 T cell receptor beta chains below, sequenced in a study of OX40 agonist ivuxolimab in advanced cancers. Only in-frame clones appear in the TCRdb table, and some are missing; sequencing was by immunoSEQ multiplex PCR. Of about 100,000 clones listed, approximately 94% were seen once; the top ten hold around 2%. Here the sequenced sample was CD4+ or CD8+ T cells sorted from blood, taken in a trial of the OX40 agonist ivuxolimab. The receptor source for this set is an adult with an advanced solid tumor such as melanoma, head and neck, liver or kidney cancer.

V is TRBV9 and J is TRBJ1-1; TRBD1 agrees at 9 bases. The CDR3 runs 17 residues. The V gene's germline CDR1 is SGDLS and CDR2 YYNGEE. The V and J ends lost 0 bases and 4 bases, in that order; junction bases with no gene match: 10. DNA for the CDR3: TGTGCCAGCAGCGTAGTTTCTCTAGAGACAGGGGGCACTGAAGCTTTCTTT. As protein: CASSVVSLETGGTEAFF.

The J gene is TRBJ1-4, the V gene TRBV28; TRBD1 matches 7 bases. This CDR3 has 17 amino acids. In germline, CDR1 is MDHEN, CDR2 SYDVKM. The J segment lost 8 bases and the V segment lost 6 bases, leaving 18 bases of the junction unmatched. The DNA for the CDR3 is TGTGCCAGCAGCCTAGCCAGGGGGGGGGTTTCGAAGGAAAAACTGTTTTTT. This encodes CASSLARGGVSKEKLFF.